The T cell receptor beta chain under discussion was sequenced for a study of blood T cells in healthy people across ages. The authors ran a second PCR of about 6 to 11 cycles using a sample-barcoded 5' primer and a J-beta primer mix. One entry per CDR3 protein, called by TCRdb with MiXCR from the 5' RACE reads. The sample has approximately 900,000 distinct CDR3 sequences, about 44% seen once; the top ten hold about an eighth. This CDR3 spans 13 amino acids. Trimming pared 4 bases from V and 6 bases from J, leaving 10 bases between. CDR1 and CDR2 (germline): SGHRS, YFSETQ. The specimen was blood. This sequence was found in a young man in good health. The chain has TRBV5-1 and TRBJ2-2, with D perhaps matching TRBD2 (6 bases). CDR3 region: CASSPGDAGELFF. CDR3 DNA: TGCGCCAGCAGCCCGGGGGACGCCGGGGAGCTGTTTTTT.